The text below deals with one TCR beta chain. The data are from a study of T-cell memory formation after mild COVID-19. Study as a whole: Largely, TCR clusters stayed within a single donor.

TCRdb analysed the 5' RACE reads with MiXCR anew, one entry per CDR3 protein. The sample shows more than 150,000 distinct CDR3 sequences, under 20% of them seen only once. Germline V CDR1 and CDR2: SGHTA, FQGNSA. This CDR3 is built from 15 residues. With 3 bases removed from V and 2 bases from J, the gap between germline ends came to 14 bases. This TCR was recovered from a young man who had mild COVID-19 (a few samples of this study predate the infection). Cell type and time point are not known. The chain couples TRBV7-2 to TRBJ2-7; maybe TRBD1 (6 bases). Sequenced sample: PBMCs or a T cell subset sorted from them (not recorded which). CDR3 residues: CASSLRQVGPYEQYF. CDR3 coding DNA: TGTGCCAGCAGCTTGAGACAGGTCGGACCCTACGAGCAGTACTTC.